A selection of T cell receptor beta chains follows, all from one sample in a study of blood T cell repertoires in COVID-19. Using immunoSEQ multiplex PCR, the repertoire was profiled, and TCRdb retains in-frame clones only, with some absent. The sample contains approximately 240,000 clones, over 80% of which appear only once. What was sequenced was peripheral blood. The receptors stem from a human donor in a cohort sampled during active COVID-19. Both conserved end residues are part of each CDR3. The D gene is left open where the match is weak. A clone size is listed for some rows: how often the clone was seen (once, few, many), or a class if it is expanded.

clone_size	d_call	v_call	j_call	cdr3_aa	cdr3_nt
once	TRBD1	TRBV7-3	TRBJ2-7	CASSLSGQGNYEQYF	TGTGCCAGCAGCTTATCGGGACAGGGTAACTACGAGCAGTACTTC
.	TRBD1	TRBV29-1	TRBJ2-7	CSAMDRGIHEQYF	TGCAGCGCGATGGACAGGGGAATTCACGAGCAGTACTTC
.	TRBD2	TRBV28	TRBJ2-7	CASTPGGGPYEQYF	TGTGCCAGCACCCCGGGGGGGGGCCCCTACGAGCAGTACTTC
few	.	TRBV5-1	TRBJ1-1	CASSLAKLSSVNTEAFF	TGCGCCAGCAGCTTGGCCAAACTTTCGTCTGTTAACACTGAAGCTTTCTTT
once	TRBD1	TRBV28	TRBJ2-3	CASSLGTGVDTQYF	TGTGCCAGCAGTCTTGGGACAGGGGTTGATACGCAGTATTTT
.	.	TRBV19	TRBJ2-3	CASSISLDPDTQYF	TGTGCCAGTAGTATCTCGCTAGACCCAGATACGCAGTATTTT
.	TRBD1	TRBV2	TRBJ2-2	CASSNLRGSNTGELFF	TGTGCCAGCAGTAATCTCAGGGGGTCGAACACCGGGGAGCTGTTTTTT
.	TRBD1	TRBV10-3	TRBJ2-3	CAIRGTGFTDTDTQYF	TGTGCCATCAGAGGGACAGGTTTTACTGACACAGATACGCAGTATTTT
.	.	TRBV19	TRBJ2-3	CASSIGEVQGAQYF	TGTGCCAGTAGCATTGGGGAGGTCCAGGGAGCGCAGTATTTT
.	.	TRBV18	TRBJ2-3	CASSLTTTDTQYF	TGTGCCAGCTCACTTACAACCACAGATACGCAGTATTTT
.	.	TRBV4-2	TRBJ2-5	CASSQDFKGQETQYF	TGTGCCAGCAGCCAAGATTTCAAGGGGCAAGAGACCCAGTACTTC
once	.	TRBV6-5	TRBJ2-1	CASSLQESSYNEQFF	TGTGCCAGCAGTTTACAGGAGAGCTCCTACAATGAGCAGTTCTTC
.	.	TRBV5-6	TRBJ1-1	CASSPGLLF	TGTGCCAGCAGCCCGGGACTCCTCTTT
.	TRBD1	TRBV6-4	TRBJ2-2	CASSDQDRATGELFF	TGTGCCAGCAGTGATCAGGACAGGGCAACCGGGGAGCTGTTTTTT
.	TRBD2	TRBV29-1	TRBJ2-5	CSVDSSGGTAQETQYF	TGCAGCGTTGACTCGAGCGGGGGGACCGCCCAAGAGACCCAGTACTTC
.	TRBD1	TRBV6-6	TRBJ2-7	CASSYPGQGAYEQYF	TGTGCCAGCAGTTACCCCGGACAGGGCGCCTACGAGCAGTACTTC
few	TRBD1	TRBV13	TRBJ1-3	CASSRMTGGSGNTIYF	TGTGCCAGCAGCAGGATGACAGGGGGCTCTGGAAACACCATATATTTT
.	TRBD2	TRBV28	TRBJ2-7	CASSFHSGRGDEQYF	TGTGCCAGCAGTTTCCATAGCGGGAGAGGCGACGAGCAGTACTTC
.	.	TRBV18	TRBJ2-2	CASSPGRGQSNTGELFF	TGTGCCAGCTCGCCTGGCCGAGGACAGTCGAACACCGGGGAGCTGTTTTTT
.	.	TRBV29-1	TRBJ1-1	CSVAQASTEAFF	TGCAGCGTTGCACAGGCGAGCACTGAAGCTTTCTTT
.	TRBD2	TRBV19	TRBJ2-5	CASSIGTSGQETQYF	TGTGCCAGTAGTATTGGGACTAGCGGCCAAGAGACCCAGTACTTC
.	.	TRBV12-3/TRBV12-4	TRBJ1-1	CASEKVETTEAFF	TGTGCCAGTGAAAAGGTGGAGACCACTGAAGCTTTCTTT
.	.	TRBV18	TRBJ2-3	CASSPIRVGAGTDTQYF	TGTGCCAGCTCACCAATTAGGGTTGGGGCTGGCACAGATACGCAGTATTTT
.	.	TRBV4-1	TRBJ1-6	CASSQGQLNSPLHF	TGCGCCAGCAGCCAAGGACAGCTTAATTCACCCCTCCACTTT
.	TRBD2	TRBV11-2	TRBJ2-1	CASSLDQGSGRAGNEQFF	TGTGCCAGCAGCTTAGATCAAGGTAGCGGGAGGGCCGGAAATGAGCAGTTCTTC
.	.	TRBV6-5	TRBJ1-4	CASRGRGSEKLFF	TGTGCCAGCAGGGGCAGGGGAAGTGAAAAACTGTTTTTT
.	.	TRBV5-1	TRBJ2-5	CASSLGFRWETQYF	TGCGCCAGCAGCTTGGGCTTCAGGTGGGAGACCCAGTACTTC
.	.	TRBV5-6	TRBJ1-2	CASSLGGGYTF	TGTGCCAGCAGCTTAGGAGGAGGCTACACCTTC
few	TRBD2	TRBV5-4	TRBJ2-5	CASSLGGSGETQYF	TGTGCCAGCAGCTTAGGCGGGAGCGGCGAGACCCAGTACTTC
.	TRBD1	TRBV11-2	TRBJ2-7	CASSPDRDEQYF	TGTGCCAGCAGCCCTGACAGGGACGAGCAGTACTTC
.	TRBD2	TRBV5-1	TRBJ2-5	CASSLLGTSETQYF	TGCGCCAGCAGCCTTTTGGGGACTAGCGAGACCCAGTACTTC
.	TRBD1	TRBV5-1	TRBJ1-5	CASSAGTGGGNQPQHF	TGCGCCAGCAGCGCCGGGACAGGGGGCGGCAATCAGCCCCAGCATTTT
.	.	TRBV4-1	TRBJ2-7	CASSPGTGSGQYF	TGCGCCAGCAGCCCGGGAACGGGGTCGGGGCAGTACTTC
few	.	TRBV30	TRBJ2-7	CAWSVSGDSYEQYF	TGTGCCTGGAGTGTCTCAGGGGATTCCTACGAGCAGTACTTC
.	TRBD1	TRBV27	TRBJ1-4	CASSSTGAAGKLFF	TGTGCCAGCAGCAGTACAGGGGCAGCGGGAAAACTGTTTTTT
once	.	TRBV20-1	TRBJ1-3	CSASQPGVSGNTIYF	TGCAGTGCTAGTCAACCGGGGGTCTCTGGAAACACCATATATTTT
.	TRBD2	TRBV23-1	TRBJ2-1	CASSHRSGGAENGQFF	TGCGCCAGCAGTCATCGGAGCGGGGGGGCCGAGAATGGGCAGTTCTTC
.	.	TRBV6-5	TRBJ2-5	CASSYSLQQETQYF	TGTGCCAGCAGTTACTCGTTGCAGCAAGAGACCCAGTACTTC
.	TRBD1	TRBV6-5	TRBJ2-1	CASSYWDRDIDNEQFF	TGTGCCAGCAGTTACTGGGACAGGGACATCGACAATGAGCAGTTCTTC
.	TRBD1	TRBV2	TRBJ1-2	CASSPRRTGNYGYTF	TGTGCCAGCAGTCCGCGGAGGACAGGGAACTATGGCTACACCTTC
few	.	TRBV7-6	TRBJ1-1	CASSLDGVNTEAFF	TGTGCCAGCAGCTTAGACGGGGTGAACACTGAAGCTTTCTTT
.	.	TRBV6-1	TRBJ2-7	CASSEAPRQVIGEQYF	TGTGCCAGCAGTGAAGCGCCAAGACAGGTCATAGGCGAGCAGTACTTC
.	TRBD2	TRBV5-1	TRBJ2-1	CASSLNPAGDNEQFF	TGCGCCAGCAGCTTGAATCCAGCGGGAGATAATGAGCAGTTCTTC
.	.	TRBV28	TRBJ1-5	CASSPGGGTQPQHF	TGTGCCAGCAGTCCAGGTGGGGGGACTCAGCCCCAGCATTTT
.	TRBD2	TRBV3-1/TRBV3-2	TRBJ2-3	CASSQTSGQPLGSTDTQYF	TGTGCCAGCAGCCAGACTAGCGGCCAACCCCTGGGCAGCACAGATACGCAGTATTTT
.	.	TRBV18	TRBJ1-4	CASSPSQGSNEKLFF	TGTGCCAGCTCACCATCCCAGGGTTCCAATGAAAAACTGTTTTTT
.	.	TRBV7-9	TRBJ2-5	CASSFLSTGRETQYF	TGTGCCAGCAGCTTTCTAAGTACCGGGAGAGAGACCCAGTACTTC
.	.	TRBV5-1	TRBJ2-5	CASSLGLLAQETQYF	TGCGCCAGCAGCTTGGGGTTACTAGCCCAAGAGACCCAGTACTTC
.	TRBD1	TRBV5-1	TRBJ1-6	CASSPGTAYNSPLHF	TGCGCCAGCAGCCCCGGGACAGCTTATAATTCACCCCTCCACTTT
.	TRBD1	TRBV5-1	TRBJ1-1	CASSTQGARTEAFF	TGCGCCAGCAGCACACAGGGGGCTAGGACTGAAGCTTTCTTT
.	.	TRBV3-1/TRBV3-2	TRBJ2-5	CASSQWAARQETQYF	TGTGCCAGCAGCCAATGGGCAGCTCGACAAGAGACCCAGTACTTC
few	.	TRBV10-1	TRBJ2-7	CASSRGQLLDEQYF	TGCGCCAGCAGTCGTGGACAGCTGTTAGACGAGCAGTACTTC
.	.	TRBV5-1	TRBJ1-5	CASSVTGLPNQPQHF	TGCGCCAGCAGCGTAACAGGGCTTCCCAATCAGCCCCAGCATTTT
.	TRBD1	TRBV6-2/TRBV6-3	TRBJ1-2	CASSSRTGAYGYTF	TGTGCCAGCAGTTCGAGGACAGGGGCCTATGGCTACACCTTC
.	TRBD1	TRBV27	TRBJ2-7	CASSRQGGYEQYF	TGTGCCAGCAGCCGACAGGGGGGCTACGAGCAGTACTTC